Ten or more counts support the clone carrying this T cell receptor beta chain. CDR3 length equals 15 residues. Trimming shortened V by 2 bases and J by 0 bases, and 14 bases separated the two germline ends. Germline V gene data show CDR1 as DFQATT and CDR2 as SNEGSKA (reference sequence). It was considered stable Graves' hyperthyroidism when ophthalmopathy did not progress within 18 months. Every diagnosis used clinical symptoms, serum thyroxine and TRAb, thyroid ultrasound and orbital computed tomography. The sample originates from a study of T cells in Graves' hyperthyroidism and ophthalmopathy. Authors of the study amplified TCR beta CDR3 regions from RNA transcripts. The HTBI primer set drove a first-round RT-PCR of the TCR CDR3. TCRdb used MiXCR to reprocess the multiplex PCR reads, holding one entry per CDR3 protein. This sample has around 620,000 distinct CDR3 sequences, with about 17% found just once.

This TCR derives from a woman aged 25 to 45 with Graves' hyperthyroidism. The sequencing input was blood. The rearrangement links TRBV20-1 to TRBJ2-7; D gene uncertain. This CDR3 is CSARQRTPSSYEQYF. The CDR3, as DNA: TGCAGTGCTAGACAGCGAACCCCTAGCTCCTACGAGCAGTACTTC.